This TCR beta chain is drawn from a study of a mutant IDH1 vaccine in newly diagnosed glioma. The table came from immunoSEQ multiplex PCR; TCRdb's copy has only in-frame clones and leaves some out. The sample includes tens of thousands of clones, approximately 80% of them seen just once. The CDR3 loop spans 12 amino acids. Germline CDR1 and CDR2: SQVTM and ANQGSEA. The time point is: week 47, end of study. In every dose of vaccine, 300 ug of mutant IDH1 20-mer peptide was given alongside topical imiquimod. This clone was seen once. What it recognizes is unknown. This clonotype was sampled from a man aged 40-50 years with glioma. The material was PBMCs, obtained from a glioma patient whose treatment included an IDH1 peptide vaccine. V and J are TRBV29-1 and TRBJ2-5; 7 bases fit TRBD2. The J call is in doubt because the DNA end fits TRBJ2-7 better. CDR3 amino acids: CSVALAAYEQYF. CDR3 nucleotide sequence: TGCAGCGTTGCCCTAGCGGCCTACGAGCAGTACTTC.